The clone carrying this T cell receptor beta chain was seen a single time. The antigen is unknown. Here immunoSEQ multiplex PCR was the method, and the copy in TCRdb shows in-frame clones only, minus some. The sample comprises approximately 130,000 clones, under 95% of which are singletons, and more than 4.5% rests with the top ten. The sample belongs to a study of T cell responses to AZD1222 COVID-19 vaccine. Study-level findings and limits: Nearly half of spike-specific TCRs reportedly target unmutated variant regions. Among AZD1222 vaccinees, only five to seven were seropositive at baseline. White British people made up most donors, females outnumbered males, and clonal diversity was possibly underestimated. In all cases, repertoires were sampled only after the peak T cell response.

There are 13 residues in the CDR3. V lost 3 bases, J lost 4 bases, and 10 bases lay in between. CDR1 SGDLS and CDR2 YYNGEE come from the germline V gene. The material was peripheral blood, obtained on day 0 of AZD1222 vaccination. The receptor comes from an adult in good health. The genes are TRBV9 and TRBJ1-1; D is undetermined. The DNA of the CDR3 is TGTGCCAGCAGCGAGGTACCAGCCACTGAAGCTTTCTTT. It translates to CASSEVPATEAFF.